The source of this T cell receptor (beta chain) is a study of shared clonotypes between healthy human individuals. Whole-study context: Each donor contributed plates that comprised three CD4 naive, three CD4 memory, two CD8 naive and one CD8 memory.

CDR1 is SGDLS, CDR2 YYNGEE, per germline. The V end lost 4 bases, the J end lost 0 bases, and 17 bases lay between the germline ends. The CDR3 covers 17 residues. Study findings and constraints: The generation probabilities recorded for non-shared clonotypes fell below those of clonotypes shared by all four donors. Clonotypes that were shared across a handful of donors made up approximately 5.1% of naive CD4 clonotypes.

Of note for this clone: Its antigen is unknown.

Assay used: immunoSEQ multiplex PCR; TCRdb lists only in-frame clones, some missing. This table has 2.3 million or so clones, 80% to 95% appearing once. Subsets obtained from CD4+ cells comprised CD45RA+ naive and CD45RA-negative memory cells. The sequencing sample was made of naive CD4+ T cells from PBMCs. Subset: CD45RA+ positively selected. This TCR was recovered from a young man in good health. Some clones in this sample may be carry-over from other donors' samples. The genes are TRBV9 and TRBJ1-3; D is uncertain. CDR3 in amino acids: CASSPSLEASSGNTIYF. In DNA form, the CDR3 reads TGTGCCAGCAGCCCCTCCCTCGAGGCGAGCTCTGGAAACACCATATATTTT.